Listed here are 11 T cell receptor beta chains from one sample, sequenced in a study of blood T cell repertoires in COVID-19. Sequencing was performed with immunoSEQ multiplex PCR; in TCRdb, only in-frame clones are kept and a portion is missing. The profile covers about 88,000 clones, with around nine tenths appearing a single time and 2.5% to 3.5% taken by the ten largest. The source material was peripheral blood. All receptors derive from a woman of 80 years or more with acute or convalescent COVID-19.

The rearrangement uses TRBV5-1 and TRBJ2-1; TRBD2 matches at 8 bases. The germline CDR1 and CDR2 sequences are SGHRS and YFSETQ. The V segment lost 0 bases and the J segment 0 bases; nucleotides outside the gene matches: 2. The CDR3 runs 16 residues. CDR3 amino acids: CASSLVLADSYNEQFF. The CDR3 DNA sequence: TGCGCCAGCAGCTTGGTACTAGCGGACTCCTACAATGAGCAGTTCTTC.

The DNA for the CDR3 is TGTGCCATCAGTGGGCTAGCGGGATATGGTGAGCAGTTCTTC. It translates to CAISGLAGYGEQFF. V and J are TRBV10-3 and TRBJ2-1, with 9 bases identical to TRBD2. J gave up 9 bases and V 4 bases, and 7 bases lay outside the gene matches. The CDR3 has 14 residues. Germline V gene data show CDR1 as ENHRY and CDR2 as SYGVKD.

This clone has only one observation. The V gene is TRBV6-5, the J gene TRBJ1-1; D may be TRBD1 (6 bases). CDR3 length: 12 residues. The V end lost 2 bases, the J end lost 10 bases, and 11 bases lay between the germline ends. Per germline, CDR1 MNHEY and CDR2 SVGAGI. The CDR3 is CASSYGGAGAFF. The DNA for the CDR3 is TGTGCCAGCAGTTACGGGGGGGCGGGAGCTTTCTTT.

This clone was seen a single time. This chain connects TRBV19 to TRBJ2-3, with D possibly being TRBD1 (6 bases). Germline lookup yields CDR1 LNHDA and CDR2 SQIVND (reference sequence). The length of the CDR3 is 13 residues. V lost 7 bases and J lost 7, with 15 bases in between. CDR3 nucleotide sequence: TGTGCCAGTAACCCCCAGGGGCGGAATACGCAGTATTTT. It specifies CASNPQGRNTQYF.

CDR3 bases: TGTGCCAGCAGCTACCCCGCGGGGCGCGGCTACACCTTC. It translates to CASSYPAGRGYTF. The chain employs TRBV5-4 and TRBJ1-2; tentative D call: TRBD1 (5 bases). From germline, CDR1 is SGHNT and CDR2 YYREEE (reference sequence). V lost 3 bases, J lost 8 bases, and 14 bases lay in between. This CDR3 spans 13 amino acids.

Only a few counts were recorded for this clone. The J gene is TRBJ1-1, the V gene TRBV25-1; perhaps TRBD1 as D (6 bases). Germline assignment: CDR1 MGHDK and CDR2 SYGVNS. V lost 8 bases to trimming and J lost 3 bases, with 16 bases between them. CDR3 length: 14 amino acids. DNA for the CDR3: TGTGCCAGCTACCGCGGGGGCACGGACACTGAAGCTTTCTTT. Its protein product is CASYRGGTDTEAFF.

This rearrangement joins TRBV7-2 to TRBJ1-1, with TRBD1 matching over 9 bases. Germline V gene sequence: CDR1 SGHTA, CDR2 FQGNSA. The CDR3 is 13 residues long. V lost 6 bases to trimming and J lost 4 bases; unmatched junction nucleotides: 3. The CDR3 bases are TGTGCCAGCAGACAACAGGGGGCCACTGAAGCTTTCTTT. It yields the protein CASRQQGATEAFF. The full variable domain, with the rest looked up from reference TRBV7-2 and TRBJ1-1, is GAGVSQSPSNKVTEKGKDVELRCDPISGHTALYWYRQSLGQGLEFLIYFQGNSAPDKSGLPSDRFSAERTGGSVSTLTIQRTQQEDSAVYLCASRQQGATEAFFGQGTRLTVV.

A single count supports this clone. The J gene is TRBJ1-5, the V gene TRBV10-3; D remains unclear. This CDR3 is 14 amino acids long. V lost 3 bases and J 3 bases, leaving 9 bases between the germline ends. Per the germline V gene, CDR1 is ENHRY and CDR2 is SYGVKD. The chain's CDR3 is CAISDVINNQPQHF. The CDR3 DNA follows: TGTGCCATCAGTGACGTAATTAACAATCAGCCCCAGCATTTT.

The chain has TRBV28 and TRBJ2-1; 8 bases map to TRBD2. CDR1 is MDHEN, CDR2 SYDVKM, per germline. This CDR3 spans 16 amino acids. J gave up 7 bases and V 6 bases, and 14 bases lay outside the gene matches. CDR3 amino acids: CASSMGGLTSANEQFF. The DNA of the CDR3 is TGTGCCAGCAGCATGGGTGGTTTGACTAGCGCGAATGAGCAGTTCTTC.

The chain links TRBV19 to TRBJ2-5; 11 nucleotides line up with TRBD1. Germline V gene lookup returns CDR1 LNHDA and CDR2 SQIVND (reference sequence). V was clipped by 5 bases and J by 7 bases; unmatched bases: 9. This CDR3 is 15 amino acids long. Written as DNA, the CDR3 is TGTGCCAGTAGTTCAGGACAGGGGGCCGGTGGGACCCAGTACTTC. Its protein product is CASSSGQGAGGTQYF.

The rearrangement links TRBV5-8 to TRBJ1-5; 7 nucleotides agree with TRBD1. V gave up 3 bases and J gave up 5 bases; unmatched junction bases: 8. Germline V gene sequence: CDR1 SGHTS, CDR2 YDEGEE. The length of the CDR3 is 15 residues. The CDR3 DNA is TGTGCCAGCAGCTCTGGACAGGTTCGAGATCAGCCCCAGCATTTT. This translates into CASSSGQVRDQPQHF.